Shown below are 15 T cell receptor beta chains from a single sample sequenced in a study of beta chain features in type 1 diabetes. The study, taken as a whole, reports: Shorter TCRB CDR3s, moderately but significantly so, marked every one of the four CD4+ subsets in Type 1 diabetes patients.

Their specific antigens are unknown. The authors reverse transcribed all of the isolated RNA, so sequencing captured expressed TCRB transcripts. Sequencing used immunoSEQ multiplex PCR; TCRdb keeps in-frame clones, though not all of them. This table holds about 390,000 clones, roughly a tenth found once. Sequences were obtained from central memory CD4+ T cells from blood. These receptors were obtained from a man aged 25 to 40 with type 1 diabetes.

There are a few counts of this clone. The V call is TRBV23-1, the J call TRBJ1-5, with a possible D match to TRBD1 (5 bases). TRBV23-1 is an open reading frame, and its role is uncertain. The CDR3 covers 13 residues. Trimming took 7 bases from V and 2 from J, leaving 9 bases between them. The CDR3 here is CASKGVRNQPQHF. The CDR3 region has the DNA TGCGCCAGCAAAGGGGTGCGCAATCAGCCCCAGCATTTT.

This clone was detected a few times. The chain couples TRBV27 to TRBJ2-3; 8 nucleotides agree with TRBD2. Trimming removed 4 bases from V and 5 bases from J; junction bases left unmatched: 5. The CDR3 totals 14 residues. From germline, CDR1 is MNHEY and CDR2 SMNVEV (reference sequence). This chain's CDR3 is CASSSSTSVDTQYF. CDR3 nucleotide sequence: TGTGCCAGCAGTTCCTCGACTAGCGTAGATACGCAGTATTTT.

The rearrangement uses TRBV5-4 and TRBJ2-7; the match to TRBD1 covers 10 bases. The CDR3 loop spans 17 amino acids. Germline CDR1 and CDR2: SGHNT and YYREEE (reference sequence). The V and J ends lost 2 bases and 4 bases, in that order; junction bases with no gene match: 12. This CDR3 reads CASSFGTPGQGRYEQYF. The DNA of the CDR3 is TGTGCCAGCAGCTTCGGGACTCCGGGACAGGGGAGGTACGAGCAGTACTTC.

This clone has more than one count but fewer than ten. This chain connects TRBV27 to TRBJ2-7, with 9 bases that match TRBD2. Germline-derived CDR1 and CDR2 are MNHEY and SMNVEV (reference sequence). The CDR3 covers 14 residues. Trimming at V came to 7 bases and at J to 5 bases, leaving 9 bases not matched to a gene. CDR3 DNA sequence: TGTGCCAGCAAGGGGGCACTAGCGGGCAACGAGCAGTACTTC. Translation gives CASKGALAGNEQYF.

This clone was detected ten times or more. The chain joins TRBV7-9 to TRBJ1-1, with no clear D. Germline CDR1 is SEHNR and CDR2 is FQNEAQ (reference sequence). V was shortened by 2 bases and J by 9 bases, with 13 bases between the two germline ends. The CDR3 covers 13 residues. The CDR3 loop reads CASSLLEPRKAFF. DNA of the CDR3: TGTGCCAGCAGCTTACTTGAGCCAAGAAAAGCTTTCTTT. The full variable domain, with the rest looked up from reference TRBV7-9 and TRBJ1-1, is DTGVSQNPRHKITKRGQNVTFRCDPISEHNRLYWYRQTLGQGPEFLTYFQNEAQLEKSRLLSDRFSAERPKGSFSTLEIQRTEQGDSAMYLCASSLLEPRKAFFGQGTRLTVV.

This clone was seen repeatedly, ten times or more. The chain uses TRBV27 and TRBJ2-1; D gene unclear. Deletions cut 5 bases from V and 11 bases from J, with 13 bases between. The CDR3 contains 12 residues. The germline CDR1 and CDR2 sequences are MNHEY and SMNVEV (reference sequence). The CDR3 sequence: CASSLGRSKQFF. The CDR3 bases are TGTGCCAGCAGTCTTGGACGGAGCAAGCAGTTCTTC.

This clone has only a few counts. In DNA form, the CDR3 reads TGTGCCAGCAGTCCCCGGACAGGGGGCGCGGCGTATGGCTACACCTTC. Its translation: CASSPRTGGAAYGYTF. The rearrangement joins TRBV27 to TRBJ1-2; 11 bases fit TRBD1. CDR1 is MNHEY and CDR2 is SMNVEV in the germline V gene (reference sequence). The CDR3 is made up of 16 amino acids. The V and J ends lost 5 bases and 5 bases, in that order; junction bases with no gene match: 10.

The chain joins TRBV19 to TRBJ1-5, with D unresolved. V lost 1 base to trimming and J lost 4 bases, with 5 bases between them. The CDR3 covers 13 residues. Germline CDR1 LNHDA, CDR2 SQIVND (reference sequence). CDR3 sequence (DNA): TGTGCCAGTAGTATAGCTGGGAATCAGCCCCAGCATTTT. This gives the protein CASSIAGNQPQHF.

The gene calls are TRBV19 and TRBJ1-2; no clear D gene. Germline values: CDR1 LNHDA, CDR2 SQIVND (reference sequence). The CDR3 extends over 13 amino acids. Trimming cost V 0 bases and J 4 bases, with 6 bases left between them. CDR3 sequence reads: CASSIEGVYGYTF. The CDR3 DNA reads TGTGCCAGTAGTATAGAGGGCGTCTATGGCTACACCTTC.

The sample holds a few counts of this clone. Here the CDR3 reads CASSLGLGTIGQPQHF. The CDR3 nucleotides read TGTGCCAGCAGCTTAGGATTAGGGACGATAGGTCAGCCCCAGCATTTT. The J gene is TRBJ1-5, the V gene TRBV7-8; maybe TRBD1 (5 bases). V was cut by 1 base and J by 6 bases, with 16 bases left in between. This CDR3 has 16 amino acids. Germline lookup yields CDR1 SGHVS and CDR2 FQNEAQ.

DNA for the CDR3: TGTGCCAGCAAGATGCATAGCGGGAGAGAAGCCGGGGAGCTGTTTTTT. This translates into CASKMHSGREAGELFF. The J gene is TRBJ2-2, the V gene TRBV28; 9 bases map to TRBD2. Unmatched junction bases numbered 12, after V lost 7 bases and J lost 6 bases. CDR1 is MDHEN, CDR2 SYDVKM, per germline. This CDR3 comprises 16 residues.

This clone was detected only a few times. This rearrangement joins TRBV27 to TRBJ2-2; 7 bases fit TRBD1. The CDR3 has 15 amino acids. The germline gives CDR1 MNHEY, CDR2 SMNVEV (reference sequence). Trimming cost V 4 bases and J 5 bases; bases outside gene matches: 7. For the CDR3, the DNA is TGTGCCAGCAGTTCCGACAGGGCTGTTACCGGGGAGCTGTTTTTT. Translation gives CASSSDRAVTGELFF.

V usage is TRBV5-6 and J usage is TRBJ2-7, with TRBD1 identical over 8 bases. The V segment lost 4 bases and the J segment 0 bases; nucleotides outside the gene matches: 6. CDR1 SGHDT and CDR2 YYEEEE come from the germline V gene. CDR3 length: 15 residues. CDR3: CASSRGQVSSYEQYF. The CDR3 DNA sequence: TGTGCCAGCAGCCGGGGACAGGTGAGCTCCTACGAGCAGTACTTC.

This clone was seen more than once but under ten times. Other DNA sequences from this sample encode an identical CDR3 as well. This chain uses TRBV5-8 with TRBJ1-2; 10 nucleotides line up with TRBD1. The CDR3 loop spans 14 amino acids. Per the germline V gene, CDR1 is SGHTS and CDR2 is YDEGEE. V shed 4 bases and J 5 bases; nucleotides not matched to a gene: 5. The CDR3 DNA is TGTGCCAGCAGCCGCCCGGGACAGGGGTATGGCTACACCTTC. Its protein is CASSRPGQGYGYTF.

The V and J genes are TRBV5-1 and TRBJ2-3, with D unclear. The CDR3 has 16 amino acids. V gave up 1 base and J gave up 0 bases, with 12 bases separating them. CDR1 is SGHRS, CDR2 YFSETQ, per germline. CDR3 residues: CASSLRPTLSTDTQYF. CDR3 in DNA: TGCGCCAGCAGCTTGCGGCCGACACTTAGCACAGATACGCAGTATTTT.